The sequence of this TCR beta chain was determined in a study of cytomegalovirus exposure and HLA in healthy donors. At the level of the study: As released early, the data held approximately 80 million unique TCRs from HLA-typed donors.

This clone was detected only a few times. Its antigen is unidentified. General study results and limits: A later analysis, which compared TCR beta chains of equal frequency, found the HLA-associated ones more clonally expanded. Later analysis demonstrated an association between a missense DCLRE1C variant and TCR beta V- and J-gene trimming.

The germline gives CDR1 MGHRA, CDR2 YSYEKL. There are 14 residues in the CDR3. Trimming left V 4 bases short and J 6 bases short, with 15 bases between. The primer mix had 60 Vbeta and 13 Jbeta primers. Original data processing: A later analysis tallied about 80 million unique TCR beta chains, approximately 11 million of them shared. The table came from immunoSEQ multiplex PCR; TCRdb's copy has only in-frame clones and leaves some out. Clonal size and the V and J genes are those of that table, whereas D and trimming came from the DNA. The sample has some 150,000 clones; roughly four fifths are singletons.

The specimen was PBMCs. The TCR comes from a man over 45 in good health and CMV-seropositive. The chain carries TRBV4-1 and TRBJ1-1; D uncertain. The CDR3 DNA follows: TGCGCCAGCAGCCCGGGTCCCCACCCCGCTGAAGCTTTCTTT. It codes for CASSPGPHPAEAFF.